These T cell receptor beta chains were read from a single sample in a study of metastatic and nonmetastatic thyroid tumors. Using MiXCR, TCRdb re-called clones from the PCR reads. Of more than 35,000 clones listed, roughly 13% are singletons. Sample: blood. All receptors come from a female donor with papillary thyroid cancer or a benign thyroid nodule (not recorded which). Some clones in this sample may be carry-over from other donors' samples. CDR3s include the opening cysteine and the closing phenylalanine or tryptophan. The order of the fields is clone size, D gene, J gene, V gene, CDR3 DNA, CDR3 protein. D genes are given only for firm matches. Clone size is given for some rows only: seen once, a few or many times, or a class if the clone is expanded.

>NA|TRBD1|TRBJ1-6|TRBV4-3
TGCGCCAGCAGCCAAAACAGGGGGAATTACTCACCCCTCCACTTT
CASSQNRGNYSPLHF
>NA|NA|TRBJ1-4|TRBV7-9
TGTGCCAGCAGTCGTTACAGGGAGGCAACTAATGAAAAACTGTTTTTT
CASSRYREATNEKLFF
>many|TRBD1|TRBJ1-1|TRBV5-1
TGCGCCAGCAGCCTGACAGGGTTGACTGAAGCTCTCTTT
CASSLTGLTEALF
>many|NA|TRBJ1-1|TRBV12-3/TRBV12-4
TGTGCCAGCTTACCGGACCTAACAGGTAGAGGAACTGAAGCTTTCTTT
CASLPDLTGRGTEAFF
>many|TRBD2|TRBJ2-1|TRBV18
TGTGCCAGCTCACCACCCGGCGGGACTAGCGGTCCACGGGGAAGTGAGCAGTTCTTC
CASSPPGGTSGPRGSEQFF
>many|TRBD1|TRBJ1-6|TRBV18
TGTGCCAGCTCACGCGGTGCAAGCTCGGACAGGGCTACGGCCTATAATTCACCCCTCCACTTT
CASSRGASSDRATAYNSPLHF
>once|NA|TRBJ2-2|TRBV10-1
TGCGCCAGCAGTGGGGGTCTCGGCAGGGGAAATCTGGGGACCGGGGAGCTGTTTTTT
CASSGGLGRGNLGTGELFF
>few|NA|TRBJ2-1|TRBV19
TGTGCCAGTAGTAGATTCGTAGCGTGTGAGAGTGAGCAGTTCTTC
CASSRFVACESEQFF
>many|TRBD1|TRBJ1-5|TRBV18
TGTGCCAGCTCGGGGGGACAGGGATGGCAGCCCCAGCATTTT
CASSGGQGWQPQHF
>many|NA|TRBJ2-7|TRBV3-1
TGTGCCAGCAGCCAAATTCCTAGTCGCGAGCAGTACTTC
CASSQIPSREQYF
>many|NA|TRBJ2-7|TRBV20-1
TGCAGTGCTAGAGATTCCGCGAGAGGGAGCTACGAGCAGTACTTC
CSARDSARGSYEQYF